One sample yielded the 30 T cell receptor beta chains listed below, sequenced in a study of T-cell memory formation after mild COVID-19. TCRdb recomputed calls from the 5' RACE reads with MiXCR, one row per CDR3 protein. The data contain 95,000 to 110,000 distinct CDR3 sequences, around an eighth of them singletons. The sequenced sample consisted of PBMCs or a T cell subset sorted from them (not recorded which). The receptor source for this set is a man aged 18 to 29 who had mild COVID-19 (a few samples of this study predate the infection). Cell type and time point are not known.

The rearrangement uses TRBV12-3 or TRBV12-4 and TRBJ1-2, with 7 bases that match TRBD1. V lost 5 bases and J lost 8; bases outside the gene matches: 11. This CDR3 has 14 amino acids. CDR3 loop: CASSRNRGSSGYTF. The CDR3 DNA follows: TGTGCCAGCAGTCGGAACAGGGGATCCAGCGGCTACACCTTC.

The sample holds a few counts of this clonotype. This sequence joins TRBV5-4 and TRBJ1-1; the D is unclear. Per the germline V gene, CDR1 is SGHNT and CDR2 is YYREEE (reference sequence). Between the trimmed V and J ends, which lost 9 bases and 0 bases, there was a span of 12 bases. The CDR3 has 13 amino acids. CDR3: CAISSTLNTEAFF. CDR3 DNA: TGTGCCATCTCGTCTACACTGAACACTGAAGCTTTCTTT. Complete variable domain (other parts from reference TRBV5-4 and TRBJ1-1): ETGVTQSPTHLIKTRGQQVTLRCSSQSGHNTVSWYQQALGQGPQFIFQYYREEENGRGNFPPRFSGLQFPNYSSELNVNALELDDSALYLCAISSTLNTEAFFGQGTRLTVV.

The gene calls are TRBV7-2 and TRBJ2-7; 11 positions match TRBD2. Per germline, CDR1 SGHTA and CDR2 FQGNSA. There are 16 residues in the CDR3. V lost 5 bases, J lost 0 bases, and 6 bases stayed unmatched. CDR3 nucleotide sequence: TGTGCCAGCAGCGCGTCTAGCGGGGGGAGCTCCTACGAGCAGTACTTC. Translated, it gives CASSASSGGSSYEQYF.

This clonotype was counted once. This chain uses TRBV6-1 with TRBJ1-5, with unresolved D. The germline gives CDR1 MNHNS, CDR2 SASEGT. V lost 4 bases and J lost 2, with 6 bases in between. This CDR3 has 13 residues. In DNA form, the CDR3 reads TGTGCCAGCAGTGGGATGGGCAATCAGCCCCAGCATTTT. It yields the protein CASSGMGNQPQHF.

This chain connects TRBV7-4 to TRBJ2-3, with D unclear. Trimming took 0 bases from V and 4 from J, leaving 8 bases between them. This CDR3 is 14 amino acids long. In germline, CDR1 is SGHVT, CDR2 SQSDAQ. The CDR3 bases are TGTGCCAGCAGCTTAGCGTTGAGGTCAGATACGCAGTATTTT. Protein: CASSLALRSDTQYF.

This clonotype was detected a few times. The V and J genes are TRBV24-1 and TRBJ2-2; D is undetermined. Germline assignment: CDR1 KGHDR and CDR2 SFDVKD. Trimming left V 3 bases short and J 0 bases short, with 7 bases between. The CDR3 sequence is 15 residues long. The CDR3 bases are TGTGCCACCAGTGATCCCACCGCGAACACCGGGGAGCTGTTTTTT. Its protein is CATSDPTANTGELFF.

This clonotype was seen a handful of times. This chain joins TRBV4-3 and TRBJ2-3; D is possibly TRBD2 (6 bases). V was clipped by 2 bases and J by 4 bases, with 13 bases between them. The CDR3 loop spans 15 amino acids. Per the germline V gene, CDR1 is LGHNA and CDR2 is YSLEER. This CDR3 is CASSQYGGLADTQYF. The CDR3 DNA reads TGCGCCAGCAGCCAATACGGGGGTCTCGCAGATACGCAGTATTTT.

This clonotype was detected a few times. The V and J genes are TRBV29-1 and TRBJ1-1; tentative D call: TRBD1 (5 bases). Germline V gives CDR1 SQVTM, CDR2 ANQGSEA. The V and J ends lost 2 bases and 5 bases respectively, with 12 bases between them. The CDR3 spans 13 residues. This chain's CDR3 is CSVERGWRTEAFF. The CDR3 DNA reads as TGCAGCGTTGAACGGGGGTGGAGGACTGAAGCTTTCTTT. The full variable domain, with the rest looked up from reference TRBV29-1 and TRBJ1-1, is SAVISQKPSRDICQRGTSLTIQCQVDSQVTMMFWYRQQPGQSLTLIATANQGSEATYESGFVIDKFPISRPNLTFSTLTVSNMSPEDSSIYLCSVERGWRTEAFFGQGTRLTVV.

This clonotype was counted between two and nine times. The chain links TRBV20-1 to TRBJ2-1; TRBD1 matches 9 bases. After removal of 0 bases from V and 7 bases from J, the junction contained 7 bases not matched to a gene. CDR3 length: 15 amino acids. Germline V lookup: CDR1 DFQATT, CDR2 SNEGSKA (reference sequence). DNA for the CDR3: TGCAGTGCTAGAGATGTACAGGGGGCAAGGAATGAGCAGTTCTTC. This sequence encodes CSARDVQGARNEQFF.

The chain carries TRBV11-2 and TRBJ2-1; D tentatively reads TRBD1 or TRBD2 (5 bases each). Trimming cost V 7 bases and J 5 bases, with 18 bases left between them. This CDR3 spans 15 amino acids. CDR1 is SGHAT and CDR2 is FQNNGV in the germline V gene. The CDR3 loop reads CASTPGARSDNEQFF. CDR3 nucleotides: TGTGCCAGCACCCCCGGGGCCAGGTCGGACAATGAGCAGTTCTTC.

This clonotype was seen ten or more times. A junction boundary mismatches the germline segment, possibly from a read error. The J gene is TRBJ2-5, the V gene TRBV7-9, with 7 bases that match TRBD1. The CDR3 length is 17 residues. Per germline, CDR1 SEHNR and CDR2 FQNEAQ (reference sequence). CDR3 protein: CASTLLPKWDREETQYF. In nucleotides, the CDR3 is TGTGCCAGCACCTTACTTCCAAAGTGGGACAGAGAAGAGACCCAGTACTTC. The full variable domain, with the rest looked up from reference TRBV7-9 and TRBJ2-5, is DTGVSQNPRHKITKRGQNVTFRCDPISEHNRLYWYRQTLGQGPEFLTYFQNEAQLEKSRLLSDRFSAERPKGSFSTLEIQRTEQGDSAMYLCASTLLPKWDREETQYFGPGTRLLVL.

This clonotype came up a few times. The chain couples TRBV28 to TRBJ2-3, with D possibly being TRBD1 or TRBD2 (5 bases each). CDR3 length equals 13 residues. CDR1 MDHEN and CDR2 SYDVKM come from the germline V gene. Trimming cost V 3 bases and J 4 bases, with 8 bases left between them. DNA of the CDR3: TGTGCCAGCAGTTTCTGGGGACCAGATACGCAGTATTTT. Translated, it gives CASSFWGPDTQYF.

This chain uses TRBV6-5 with TRBJ1-2; 7 bases are shared with TRBD1. V lost 7 bases, J lost 4 bases, and 3 bases stayed unmatched. The CDR3 extends over 12 amino acids. The V gene's germline CDR1 is MNHEY and CDR2 SVGAGI. In DNA form, the CDR3 reads TGTGCCAGCAACGACAGGGCCTATGGCTACACCTTC. Amino acids: CASNDRAYGYTF.

The chain combines TRBV6-6 with TRBJ2-7, with D tentatively TRBD2 (6 bases). The CDR3 consists of 16 residues. Trimming removed 0 bases from V and 1 base from J, with 13 bases in between. The germline V gene encodes CDR1 MNHNY and CDR2 SVGAGI (reference sequence). CDR3 loop: CASSYSGGLGSYEQYV. The CDR3 DNA reads as TGTGCCAGCAGTTACTCAGGAGGGCTTGGGTCCTACGAGCAGTACGTC.

This clonotype was counted at least ten times. The chain uses TRBV7-9 and TRBJ2-1, with D tentatively TRBD2 (5 bases). Trimming took 8 bases from V and 5 from J, leaving 10 bases between them. Germline CDR1 reads SEHNR; CDR2 reads FQNEAQ (reference sequence). The CDR3 loop spans 12 amino acids. The CDR3 loop reads CASSGGHNEQFF. Here the CDR3 DNA reads TGTGCCAGCTCCGGAGGACACAATGAGCAGTTCTTC.

This clonotype was seen a handful of times. The V call is TRBV12-3 or TRBV12-4, the J call TRBJ1-1, with D hard to call. Deletions cut 4 bases from V and 0 bases from J, with 12 bases between. The CDR3 has 15 residues. DNA for the CDR3: TGTGCCAGCAGTTCCATCCGGGCCGTGAACACTGAAGCTTTCTTT. Translating gives CASSSIRAVNTEAFF.

Remarks on this clonotype: One end of the junction fails to match germline, which may point to a read error. This chain uses TRBV2 with TRBJ1-5, with TRBD1 as a possible D gene (5 bases). Per germline, CDR1 SNHLY and CDR2 FYNNEI. The CDR3 runs 14 residues. The CDR3 DNA reads TGTGACAGCAGTAAAGACAGAAGCAATCAGCCCCAGCATTTT. Its translation: CDSSKDRSNQPQHF. The full variable domain, in which reference TRBV2 and TRBJ1-5 provide the parts outside the CDR3, is EPEVTQTPSHQVTQMGQEVILRCVPISNHLYFYWYRQILGQKVEFLVSFYNNEISEKSEIFDDQFSVERPDGSNFTLKIRSTKLEDSAMYFCDSSKDRSNQPQHFGDGTRLSIL.

The gene calls are TRBV11-2 and TRBJ2-3; TRBD1 agrees at 8 bases. Germline V CDR1 and CDR2: SGHAT, FQNNGV. Trimming cost V 5 bases and J 1 base; bases outside gene matches: 5. This CDR3 has 15 amino acids. CDR3 DNA sequence: TGTGCCAGCAGCCCACCGGGACAGGGCACAGATACGCAGTATTTT. This sequence encodes CASSPPGQGTDTQYF.

The rearrangement links TRBV11-2 to TRBJ2-5; D might be TRBD2 (6 bases). The CDR3 covers 13 residues. Deletions cut 3 bases from V and 7 bases from J, with 12 bases between. CDR1 is SGHAT, CDR2 FQNNGV, per germline. CDR3 sequence reads: CASSLGGDGTQYF. The CDR3 bases are TGTGCCAGCAGCTTGGGCGGGGACGGGACCCAGTACTTC.

The genes are TRBV4-1 and TRBJ1-5; D remains ambiguous. The V end was cut by 0 bases, the J end by 4 bases, with 10 bases between. Germline V CDR1 and CDR2: MGHRA, YSYEKL. This CDR3 region has 15 residues. CDR3 nucleotides: TGCGCCAGCAGCCAAGATCAGAGGGTGAATCAGCCCCAGCATTTT. Encoded protein: CASSQDQRVNQPQHF.

This clonotype was counted at least ten times. The chain carries TRBV11-2 and TRBJ2-1, with TRBD2 identical over 11 bases. V lost 7 bases to trimming and J lost 5 bases; unmatched junction nucleotides: 7. From germline, CDR1 is SGHAT and CDR2 FQNNGV. The CDR3 contains 15 residues. CDR3 nucleotide sequence: TGTGCCAGCACCTTGGAACTAGCGGGGGACAATGAGCAGTTCTTC. Amino acid sequence: CASTLELAGDNEQFF.

There are a few counts of this clonotype. This sequence joins TRBV5-6 and TRBJ2-7; tentative D call: TRBD2 (7 bases). This CDR3 contains 16 residues. In germline, CDR1 is SGHDT, CDR2 YYEEEE. Trimming removed 4 bases from V and 4 bases from J, with 21 bases in between. CDR3 protein: CASSRRRGQLRYEQYV. The DNA for the CDR3 is TGTGCCAGCAGCCGTAGGCGGGGGCAACTTAGGTACGAGCAGTACGTC.

The J gene is TRBJ2-3, the V gene TRBV15; D is unclear. This CDR3 spans 14 amino acids. Trimming pared 0 bases from V and 3 bases from J, leaving 7 bases between. Germline V gene data show CDR1 as LNHNV and CDR2 as YYDKDF (reference sequence). The CDR3: CATSREKLTDTQYF. DNA of the CDR3: TGTGCCACCAGCAGAGAGAAATTAACAGATACGCAGTATTTT.

J is TRBJ2-7 and V is TRBV5-5; the D gene is possibly TRBD2 (5 bases). Germline CDR1 and CDR2: SGHKS and YYEKEE (reference sequence). V lost 3 bases and J 7 bases, leaving 8 bases between the germline ends. The CDR3 extends over 11 amino acids. The CDR3, as DNA: TGTGCCAGCAGCTCGCGAGGGGAGCAGTACGTC. Encoded protein: CASSSRGEQYV.

The genes are TRBV18 and TRBJ1-5; D is unresolved. The V end was cut by 0 bases, the J end by 0 bases, with 9 bases between. There are 16 residues in the CDR3. Germline V gene sequence: CDR1 KGHSH, CDR2 LQKENI. The CDR3 DNA follows: TGTGCCAGCTCACCACCTGAGATCTATAGCAATCAGCCCCAGCATTTT. Residues: CASSPPEIYSNQPQHF.

This clonotype was recorded a few times. The V gene is TRBV9, the J gene TRBJ2-1; TRBD1 might be the D (6 bases). V was pared by 3 bases and J by 7 bases, with 8 bases between. In germline, CDR1 is SGDLS, CDR2 YYNGEE. The CDR3 length is 12 residues. CDR3 DNA sequence: TGTGCCAGCAGCGGCAGGGGAAATGAGCAGTTCTTC. Encoded protein: CASSGRGNEQFF.

This clonotype appeared many times. This chain connects TRBV7-9 to TRBJ2-1; D unclear. Germline CDR1 and CDR2: SEHNR and FQNEAQ (reference sequence). The CDR3 is 12 amino acids. The V gene lost 4 bases and the J gene lost 6 bases, with 7 bases spanning the gap. CDR3 bases: TGTGCCAGCAGCTCGAACGGCAATGAGCAGTTCTTC. It yields the protein CASSSNGNEQFF.

The chain has TRBV13 and TRBJ1-2; maybe TRBD1 (5 bases). Trimming stripped 0 bases from V and 5 bases from J, with 10 bases between. The CDR3 has 14 amino acids. The V gene's germline CDR1 is PRHDT and CDR2 FYEKMQ (reference sequence). The DNA for the CDR3 is TGTGCCAGCAGCTTAGGCCTGGGGGGTTATGGCTACACCTTC. This gives the protein CASSLGLGGYGYTF.

This clonotype was detected a few times. The chain couples TRBV7-6 to TRBJ1-2; 11 bases line up with TRBD1. The length of the CDR3 is 15 residues. Germline CDR1 and CDR2: SGHVS and FNYEAQ. The V gene end was trimmed by 5 bases and the J gene end by 4 bases; junction bases not matched to a gene: 6. For the CDR3, the DNA is TGTGCCAGCAGCCCTGGACAGGGGGCGAGCTATGGCTACACCTTC. This codes for CASSPGQGASYGYTF.

This chain uses TRBV7-3 with TRBJ2-5; possibly TRBD1 or TRBD2 for D (6 bases each). CDR3 size: 16 residues. CDR1 and CDR2 from the germline V gene are SGHTA and FQGTGA. The V gene lost 2 bases and the J gene lost 1 base, with 14 bases spanning the gap. The CDR3 nucleotides read TGTGCCAGCAGCTTAGAAGGGGGGTTCTCCCAAGAGACCCAGTACTTC. Translating gives CASSLEGGFSQETQYF.